The present TCR beta chain was sequenced within a study of follicular helper T cells after annual influenza vaccination. The CDR3 sequence is 13 residues long. V dropped 5 bases and J dropped 6 bases, with 10 bases sitting between them. CDR1 LNHDA and CDR2 SQIVND come from the germline V gene (reference sequence). The time point denotes: 2015-2016 season, 7 days after influenza vaccination. Using immunoSEQ multiplex PCR, the repertoire was profiled, and TCRdb retains in-frame clones only, with some absent. The data contain some 1,500 clones, about 86% of them singletons. This receptor was identified in an adult who received the influenza vaccine. The V and J genes are TRBV19 and TRBJ1-4; D might be TRBD1 (5 bases). The sequences come from CXCR5+ CD38+ circulating T follicular helper cells from blood, collected 7 days after influenza vaccination. Subset given: circulating Tfh, non-naive CD4+CXCR5+PD-1+ (ICOS+CD38+ or ICOS-CD38-). This chain's CDR3 is CASSVRVDEKLFF. CDR3 DNA: TGTGCCAGTAGTGTCAGGGTTGATGAAAAACTGTTTTTT.